The 3 T cell receptor beta chains below were found in one sample sequenced in a study of T cell responses to AZD1222 COVID-19 vaccine. Libraries were prepared by immunoSEQ multiplex PCR; TCRdb keeps only in-frame clonotypes and omits some of them. In the table there are about 120,000 clones, about 91% of which are singletons. The input for sequencing was peripheral blood, taken on day 0 of AZD1222 vaccination. Receptors originate from an adult in good health.

V and J are TRBV19 and TRBJ1-5; no clear D. CDR1 and CDR2 from the germline V gene are LNHDA and SQIVND (reference sequence). V lost 5 bases and J lost 2, with 10 bases in between. This CDR3 comprises 14 residues. CDR3 protein: CASSPMDGNQPQHF. For the CDR3, the DNA is TGTGCCAGTAGTCCAATGGACGGCAATCAGCCCCAGCATTTT.

The chain links TRBV20-1 to TRBJ2-1, with D maybe TRBD2 (5 bases). CDR1 is DFQATT, CDR2 SNEGSKA, per germline (reference sequence). The V gene lost 6 bases and the J gene lost 6 bases, with 9 bases spanning the gap. This CDR3 is built from 11 residues. The CDR3 coding sequence is TGCAGTGCGGAGGAGGTCAATGAGCAGTTCTTC. Its protein is CSAEEVNEQFF.

J is TRBJ2-7 and V is TRBV7-9; 10 bases match TRBD1. Germline V gene data show CDR1 as SEHNR and CDR2 as FQNEAQ (reference sequence). The CDR3 sequence is 19 residues long. The ends lost 0 bases at V and 6 bases at J; junction bases unmatched: 17. The CDR3 spells CASSLALLGQGRNSVEQYF. Here the CDR3 DNA reads TGTGCCAGCAGCTTAGCGCTTTTGGGACAGGGGCGTAACTCTGTCGAGCAGTACTTC.